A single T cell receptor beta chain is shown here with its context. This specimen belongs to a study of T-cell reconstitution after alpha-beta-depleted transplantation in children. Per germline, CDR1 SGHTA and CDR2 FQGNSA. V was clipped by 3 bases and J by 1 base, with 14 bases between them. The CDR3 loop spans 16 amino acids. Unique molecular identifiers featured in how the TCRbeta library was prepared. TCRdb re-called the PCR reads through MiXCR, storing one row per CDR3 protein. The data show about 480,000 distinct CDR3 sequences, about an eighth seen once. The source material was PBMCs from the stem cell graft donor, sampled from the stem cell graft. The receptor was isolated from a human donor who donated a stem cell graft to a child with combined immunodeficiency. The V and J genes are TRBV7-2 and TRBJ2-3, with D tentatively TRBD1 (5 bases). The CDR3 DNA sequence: TGTGCCAGCAGCTTCGGCAGGGTTCCTCGCACAGATACGCAGTATTTT. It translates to CASSFGRVPRTDTQYF.